The 28 T cell receptor beta chains in this list originate from one sample, sequenced in a study of shared clonotypes between healthy human individuals. The method was immunoSEQ multiplex PCR; TCRdb's version includes in-frame clones alone and lacks a portion of them. The table lists about 680,000 clones, just over 90% of them singletons. Naive CD8 cells comprised CD45RO-negative, CCR7-positively selected cells, excluding terminally differentiated effector memory CD45RA+ cells. What was sequenced was naive CD8+ T cells sorted from blood. The receptors were gathered from a man between 25 and 39 years old in good health.

The CDR3 is CASSQERRQGLHEQYF. The CDR3 coding sequence is TGCGCCAGCAGCCAAGAACGCCGGCAGGGGCTCCACGAGCAGTACTTC. V usage is TRBV4-3 and J usage is TRBJ2-7; TRBD1 might be the D (6 bases). There are 16 residues in the CDR3. Trimming left V 0 bases short and J 5 bases short, with 17 bases between. Germline V gene sequence: CDR1 LGHNA, CDR2 YSLEER.

This clone was seen a single time. This rearrangement joins TRBV10-3 to TRBJ2-3, with a tentative D call TRBD2 (6 bases). Deletions cut 6 bases from V and 2 bases from J, with 15 bases between. Per the germline V gene, CDR1 is ENHRY and CDR2 is SYGVKD. The CDR3 is 15 residues long. Written as DNA, the CDR3 is TGTGCCATCAGCGGGGGACTCGGGGACACAGATACGCAGTATTTT. This sequence encodes CAISGGLGDTDTQYF.

The rearrangement uses TRBV19 and TRBJ1-5; D may be TRBD1 (5 bases). This CDR3 region has 17 residues. With 6 bases removed from V and 4 bases from J, the gap between germline ends came to 22 bases. Germline V gene data show CDR1 as LNHDA and CDR2 as SQIVND (reference sequence). Here the CDR3 reads CASSEGPGSAENQPQHF. In nucleotides, the CDR3 is TGTGCCAGTAGCGAGGGGCCCGGGAGCGCGGAGAATCAGCCCCAGCATTTT.

This clone showed up just once. The chain couples TRBV5-8 to TRBJ2-3; no clear D. Trimming cost V 3 bases and J 2 bases, with 10 bases left between them. This CDR3 has 14 residues. CDR1 and CDR2 (germline): SGHTS, YDEGEE. CDR3 coding DNA: TGTGCCAGCAGCTCACATTATCTCACAGATACGCAGTATTTT. The encoded protein is CASSSHYLTDTQYF.

This rearrangement joins TRBV5-6 to TRBJ2-1, with D perhaps assigned TRBD1 or TRBD2 (5 bases each). The CDR3 consists of 17 residues. The germline V gene encodes CDR1 SGHDT and CDR2 YYEEEE. Trimming cost V 4 bases and J 5 bases, with 22 bases left between them. The CDR3 sequence: CASSLHPSGASHNEQFF. The CDR3, as DNA: TGTGCCAGCAGCCTACACCCCTCCGGGGCTTCACACAATGAGCAGTTCTTC.

This clone was seen a few times. This chain connects TRBV2 to TRBJ2-5; D not certain. V lost 7 bases to trimming and J lost 1 base, with 10 bases between them. Germline V gene lookup returns CDR1 SNHLY and CDR2 FYNNEI. The CDR3 totals 13 residues. CDR3 DNA: TGTGCCAGCATGGCTTTGTTCCAAGAGACCCAGTACTTC. Translation gives CASMALFQETQYF.

The rearrangement links TRBV9 to TRBJ1-2; 8 bases match TRBD1. After removal of 5 bases from V and 5 bases from J, the junction contained 5 bases not matched to a gene. CDR1 and CDR2 from the germline V gene are SGDLS and YYNGEE. This CDR3 has 13 residues. CDR3 DNA: TGTGCCAGCAGGGGGGACAGGTTATATGGCTACACCTTC. Amino acid sequence: CASRGDRLYGYTF.

The chain links TRBV11-2 to TRBJ2-1; TRBD1 matches 11 bases. In germline, CDR1 is SGHAT, CDR2 FQNNGV. This CDR3 is built from 14 residues. Unmatched junction bases numbered 4, after V lost 3 bases and J lost 9 bases. The CDR3 nucleotides read TGTGCCAGCAGCTTCGGACAGGGGGCTTTTGAGCAGTTCTTC. Amino acid sequence: CASSFGQGAFEQFF.

The V and J genes are TRBV27 and TRBJ2-1, with 8 bases matching TRBD2. Germline V CDR1 and CDR2: MNHEY, SMNVEV (reference sequence). The trim removed 8 bases at V and 0 bases at J, leaving 12 bases unmatched. This CDR3 is 17 amino acids long. The CDR3 loop reads CASRASGLAASYNEQFF. The CDR3 DNA sequence: TGTGCCAGCCGGGCTAGCGGGCTGGCCGCCTCCTACAATGAGCAGTTCTTC.

V gene TRBV5-4 combines with J gene TRBJ2-2; D perhaps matches TRBD1 (5 bases). Germline V CDR1 and CDR2: SGHNT, YYREEE (reference sequence). V was shortened by 4 bases and J by 3 bases, with 16 bases between the two germline ends. The CDR3 contains 16 residues. This CDR3 is CASSLKLTEYTGELFF. The CDR3 DNA sequence: TGTGCCAGCAGCCTGAAACTGACAGAGTACACCGGGGAGCTGTTTTTT.

The chain couples TRBV9 to TRBJ2-5; D is possibly TRBD1 (6 bases). Trimming removed 4 bases at V and 4 bases at J, with 23 bases between. The length of the CDR3 is 17 residues. In germline, CDR1 is SGDLS, CDR2 YYNGEE. The CDR3 is CASSPSFTGPVVETQYF. The CDR3 DNA is TGTGCCAGCAGCCCTAGCTTCACAGGGCCCGTAGTAGAGACCCAGTACTTC.

The rearrangement links TRBV7-9 to TRBJ1-1; perhaps TRBD1 as D (5 bases). V was clipped by 6 bases and J by 7 bases, with 15 bases between them. This CDR3 spans 13 amino acids. The germline gives CDR1 SEHNR, CDR2 FQNEAQ (reference sequence). CDR3 protein: CASRKPGDVEAFF. CDR3 coding DNA: TGTGCCAGCAGGAAGCCTGGGGACGTTGAAGCTTTCTTT.

The chain combines TRBV28 with TRBJ2-1, with TRBD2 identical over 11 bases. Germline V gives CDR1 MDHEN, CDR2 SYDVKM. Trimming at V came to 6 bases and at J to 4 bases, leaving 2 bases not matched to a gene. This CDR3 comprises 14 residues. The CDR3 protein is CASRIAGGYNEQFF. Here the CDR3 DNA reads TGTGCCAGCAGAATAGCGGGAGGGTACAATGAGCAGTTCTTC.

The V gene is TRBV21-1, the J gene TRBJ1-3. TRBV21-1 is a pseudogene. The CDR3 totals 17 residues. CDR3 amino acids: CASSKAKPSNAGNTIYF. CDR3 nucleotides: TGTGCCAGCAGCAAAGCAAAACCATCAAACGCGGGAAACACCATATATTTT.

This rearrangement joins TRBV29-1 to TRBJ2-7, with TRBD2 identical over 14 bases. Germline loops: CDR1 SQVTM, CDR2 ANQGSEA. The junction had 8 bases not matched to a gene; V was cut back by 6 bases and J by 7 bases. This CDR3 comprises 14 residues. Here the CDR3 reads CSVRLAGGLNEQYF. The CDR3 DNA follows: TGCAGCGTCCGACTAGCGGGAGGGCTTAATGAGCAGTACTTC.

This rearrangement joins TRBV5-7 to TRBJ2-5; D is unclear. TRBV5-7 is reported as an ORF; its role is uncertain. V lost 0 bases to trimming and J lost 1 base, with 13 bases between them. This CDR3 region has 16 residues. The CDR3 here is CASSLADDSCQETQYF. CDR3 DNA: TGTGCCAGCAGCTTGGCCGACGACTCCTGCCAAGAGACCCAGTACTTC.

This chain joins TRBV11-3 and TRBJ2-1; TRBD2 matches 7 bases. The CDR3 extends over 19 amino acids. J was trimmed by 2 bases and V by 3 bases; bases with no gene match: 16. CDR1 and CDR2 (germline): SGHNT, YENEEA. CDR3 region: CASSLPLGRAGEAYNEQFF. CDR3 DNA sequence: TGTGCCAGCAGCTTGCCTCTCGGGCGGGCGGGAGAGGCCTACAATGAGCAGTTCTTC.

A single count supports this clone. This chain joins TRBV19 and TRBJ1-4; D may be TRBD1 (6 bases). CDR1 is LNHDA, CDR2 SQIVND, per germline (reference sequence). The V end lost 3 bases, the J end lost 2 bases, and 10 bases lay between the germline ends. CDR3 length: 15 amino acids. The CDR3 sequence is CASSIIRGTNEKLFF. In nucleotides, the CDR3 is TGTGCCAGTAGTATTATTAGGGGGACTAATGAAAAACTGTTTTTT.

The V call is TRBV27, the J call TRBJ2-7; D not certain. The germline gives CDR1 MNHEY, CDR2 SMNVEV (reference sequence). The V end lost 8 bases, the J end lost 3 bases, and 14 bases lay between the germline ends. The CDR3 covers 13 residues. This CDR3 is CASGEMGNYEQYF. The CDR3 DNA reads TGTGCCAGCGGCGAGATGGGAAACTACGAGCAGTACTTC.

The chain carries TRBV29-1 and TRBJ2-7; TRBD1 agrees at 7 bases. V lost 5 bases to trimming and J lost 3 bases; unmatched junction nucleotides: 1. CDR3 size: 11 residues. CDR1 and CDR2 from the germline V gene are SQVTM and ANQGSEA. This chain's CDR3 is CSVRTGYEQYF. The CDR3 nucleotides read TGCAGCGTTAGGACAGGCTACGAGCAGTACTTC.

The J gene is TRBJ2-2, the V gene TRBV9; D tentatively fits TRBD1 or TRBD2 (5 bases each). The germline CDR1 and CDR2 sequences are SGDLS and YYNGEE. The CDR3 loop spans 15 amino acids. The V gene lost 1 base and the J gene lost 14 bases, with 21 bases spanning the gap. The CDR3 loop is CASSVRDPTPERLFF. CDR3 in DNA: TGTGCCAGCAGCGTACGGGACCCCACACCCGAACGCCTGTTTTTT.

The chain recombines TRBV29-1 with TRBJ2-3; D unresolved. The CDR3 totals 14 residues. V dropped 1 base and J dropped 0 bases, with 8 bases sitting between them. Germline CDR1 and CDR2: SQVTM and ANQGSEA. The CDR3 bases are TGCAGCGTTGAAGGAGCAGCCAGCACAGATACGCAGTATTTT. The encoded protein is CSVEGAASTDTQYF.

V gene TRBV6-1 combines with J gene TRBJ2-7, with D unclear. CDR1 is MNHNS and CDR2 is SASEGT in the germline V gene. Trimming removed 5 bases at V and 4 bases at J, with 9 bases between. This CDR3 contains 12 residues. CDR3 coding DNA: TGTGCCAGCAGTCCTGAAGTTTACGAGCAGTACTTC. Translating gives CASSPEVYEQYF.

The J gene is TRBJ1-5, the V gene TRBV7-6; the match to TRBD1 covers 10 bases. Germline values: CDR1 SGHVS, CDR2 FNYEAQ. This CDR3 has 18 amino acids. The trim removed 5 bases at V and 0 bases at J, leaving 10 bases unmatched. The CDR3 spells CASSLGTGENYSNQPQHF. CDR3 nucleotides: TGTGCCAGCAGCCTCGGGACAGGGGAAAATTATAGCAATCAGCCCCAGCATTTT.

In nucleotides, the CDR3 is TGCGCCAGCAGCCAAGATTTGGCACCTAGCACAGATACGCAGTATTTT. Amino acids: CASSQDLAPSTDTQYF. This chain connects TRBV4-1 to TRBJ2-3; D ambiguous. Germline V gene lookup returns CDR1 MGHRA and CDR2 YSYEKL. Trimming pared 0 bases from V and 0 bases from J, leaving 10 bases between. The CDR3 is made up of 16 amino acids.

The chain uses TRBV7-6 and TRBJ2-1; TRBD2 agrees at 7 bases. V lost 1 base and J lost 6; bases outside the gene matches: 6. Per the germline V gene, CDR1 is SGHVS and CDR2 is FNYEAQ. The length of the CDR3 is 15 residues. The CDR3 here is CASSLGGLDANEQFF. The CDR3 DNA is TGTGCCAGCAGCTTAGGCGGACTAGATGCCAATGAGCAGTTCTTC.

Worth noting for this clone: This sample includes further DNA sequences coding for the same CDR3. This chain uses TRBV19 with TRBJ2-1; D gene uncertain. The CDR3 has 13 residues. Germline CDR1 reads LNHDA; CDR2 reads SQIVND (reference sequence). Trimming took off 3 bases at V and 1 base at J, with 4 bases between the two ends. CDR3 loop: CASSIRSYNEQFF. CDR3 in DNA: TGTGCCAGTAGTATCCGTTCCTACAATGAGCAGTTCTTC.

V and J are TRBV5-1 and TRBJ2-3, with a weak D call TRBD2 (5 bases). CDR1 is SGHRS, CDR2 YFSETQ, per germline. Between the trimmed V and J ends, which lost 4 bases and 3 bases, there was a span of 12 bases. CDR3 size: 14 residues. This CDR3 is CASSGERQTDTQYF. The CDR3 coding sequence is TGCGCCAGCAGCGGGGAGAGGCAAACAGATACGCAGTATTTT.